This entry lists 15 T cell receptor beta chains sequenced from one sample in a study of blood T cell repertoires in COVID-19. Repertoires were generated with immunoSEQ multiplex PCR, while TCRdb's copy carries only in-frame clones and drops some. The table lists around 35,000 clones, 81% of them singletons. The sample comprised peripheral blood. Receptor source: an older man with COVID-19, enrolled during active disease.

V is TRBV9 and J is TRBJ1-2; 9 nucleotides match TRBD1. Germline V gene data show CDR1 as SGDLS and CDR2 as YYNGEE. J gave up 5 bases and V 0 bases, and 2 bases lay outside the gene matches. The CDR3 contains 14 residues. CDR3 region: CASSVAGQGYGYTF. Here the CDR3 DNA reads TGTGCCAGCAGCGTAGCGGGACAGGGATATGGCTACACCTTC.

The rearrangement uses TRBV28 and TRBJ1-2, with 8 bases aligning to TRBD1. CDR1 and CDR2 from the germline V gene are MDHEN and SYDVKM. CDR3 size: 16 residues. Trimming removed 1 base from V and 0 bases from J; junction bases left unmatched: 4. CDR3 residues: CASSLLGQAANYGYTF. The CDR3 bases are TGTGCCAGCAGTTTATTGGGACAGGCCGCTAACTATGGCTACACCTTC.

For the CDR3, the DNA is TGTGCCAGCAGCCCGGGGACAGCTAGCAATCAGCCCCAGCATTTT. It specifies CASSPGTASNQPQHF. V and J are TRBV6-6 and TRBJ1-5; 7 nucleotides align to TRBD1. CDR1 is MNHNY and CDR2 is SVGAGI in the germline V gene (reference sequence). The CDR3 covers 15 residues. The trim removed 6 bases at V and 0 bases at J, leaving 5 bases unmatched.

The chain combines TRBV30 with TRBJ1-1; perhaps TRBD1 as D (6 bases). The CDR3 extends over 13 amino acids. V was clipped by 4 bases and J by 1 base, with 10 bases between them. The germline CDR1 and CDR2 sequences are GTSNPN and SVGIG (reference sequence). CDR3 amino acids: CAWNMDRNTEAFF. The CDR3 DNA follows: TGTGCCTGGAATATGGACAGGAACACTGAAGCTTTCTTT.

The CDR3: CASSLSRTGSETQYF. DNA for the CDR3: TGTGCCAGCAGTTTATCCCGGACAGGGTCAGAGACCCAGTACTTC. The V gene is TRBV27, the J gene TRBJ2-5; 8 bases line up with TRBD1. The CDR3 spans 15 residues. The J segment lost 4 bases and the V segment lost 0 bases, leaving 4 bases of the junction unmatched. CDR1 is MNHEY and CDR2 is SMNVEV in the germline V gene (reference sequence).

The J gene is TRBJ1-5, the V gene TRBV19, with D uncertain. The CDR3 covers 15 residues. Germline V CDR1 and CDR2: LNHDA, SQIVND (reference sequence). The germline V and J ends were trimmed by 5 bases and 1 base, with 12 bases remaining between them. CDR3 sequence: CASSLGGGSNQPQHF. The DNA of the CDR3 is TGTGCCAGTAGTTTGGGAGGAGGGAGCAATCAGCCCCAGCATTTT.

The rearrangement links TRBV7-9 to TRBJ2-3; TRBD2 agrees at 13 bases. The V segment lost 7 bases and the J segment 4 bases; nucleotides outside the gene matches: 5. CDR1 and CDR2 (germline): SEHNR, FQNEAQ (reference sequence). The CDR3 is 15 amino acids. This CDR3 reads CASNVGLAGADTQYF. DNA for the CDR3: TGTGCCAGCAATGTAGGACTAGCGGGAGCAGATACGCAGTATTTT.

This clone was observed once. The V and J genes are TRBV28 and TRBJ2-7; the D gene is possibly TRBD1 (5 bases). There are 14 residues in the CDR3. Trimming stripped 2 bases from V and 2 bases from J, with 10 bases between. The germline gives CDR1 MDHEN, CDR2 SYDVKM. As DNA, the CDR3 is TGTGCCAGCAGTTTAGCCAGGGCACCCTACGAGCAGTACTTC. It yields the protein CASSLARAPYEQYF.

The rearrangement uses TRBV10-3 and TRBJ2-1, with 10 bases matching TRBD2. V shed 7 bases, J shed 2 bases, and the junction held 5 bases outside the gene matches. CDR1 is ENHRY, CDR2 SYGVKD, per germline. CDR3 size: 15 residues. CDR3 loop: CAITPAGGPYNEQFF. In DNA form, the CDR3 reads TGTGCCATCACCCCAGCGGGAGGGCCCTACAATGAGCAGTTCTTC.

CDR3 amino acids: CASISRGGSGETQYF. The CDR3 DNA reads as TGTGCCAGCATTTCCCGAGGGGGTTCCGGCGAGACCCAGTACTTC. V usage is TRBV7-6 and J usage is TRBJ2-5; TRBD1 might be the D (6 bases). This CDR3 spans 15 amino acids. Germline loops: CDR1 SGHVS, CDR2 FNYEAQ. The ends were cut back, 7 bases at V and 5 bases at J, with 20 bases in the middle.

V is TRBV30 and J is TRBJ2-7, with 8 positions matching TRBD1. This CDR3 is built from 16 residues. The V gene's germline CDR1 is GTSNPN and CDR2 SVGIG (reference sequence). V lost 4 bases and J lost 6; bases outside the gene matches: 17. CDR3 protein: CAWNQVSRTGSAEQYF. For the CDR3, the DNA is TGTGCCTGGAACCAGGTAAGTCGGACAGGGTCGGCCGAGCAGTACTTC.

Concerning this clone itself: Sequence at one end of the junction differs from germline and may be a read error. The chain is built from TRBV7-7 and TRBJ2-1, with a tentative D call TRBD2 (6 bases). The CDR3 is made up of 14 amino acids. Germline CDR1 reads SSHAT; CDR2 reads FNYEAQ (reference sequence). The CDR3 DNA reads as TGTGCTAGCAGCTTAGATCTGGGAGCGGGTGAGCAGTTCTTC. As protein: CASSLDLGAGEQFF.

The CDR3 sequence: CAWAGSGANVLTF. DNA of the CDR3: TGTGCCTGGGCAGGGTCTGGGGCCAACGTCCTGACTTTC. The chain combines TRBV30 with TRBJ2-6; a weak D match, TRBD1 (5 bases). From germline, CDR1 is GTSNPN and CDR2 SVGIG (reference sequence). The V end was cut by 5 bases, the J end by 1 base, with 6 bases between. CDR3 size: 13 residues.

This chain links TRBV12-5 with TRBJ1-1, with TRBD1 matching 7 bases. The CDR3 spans 15 residues. With V trimmed by 3 bases and J by 5 bases, 9 bases remained unmatched. Germline assignment: CDR1 LGHNT and CDR2 FRNRAP. CDR3 sequence reads: CASGLDTGVGTEAFF. The CDR3 DNA reads TGTGCTAGTGGTTTAGACACAGGGGTAGGTACTGAAGCTTTCTTT.

V gene TRBV27 combines with J gene TRBJ1-2; 10 nucleotides match TRBD1. V gave up 3 bases and J gave up 3 bases; unmatched junction bases: 4. This CDR3 has 15 amino acids. CDR1 is MNHEY and CDR2 is SMNVEV in the germline V gene (reference sequence). The CDR3 here is CASSFRQGADYGYTF. CDR3 sequence (DNA): TGTGCCAGCAGTTTTCGACAGGGGGCTGACTATGGCTACACCTTC.